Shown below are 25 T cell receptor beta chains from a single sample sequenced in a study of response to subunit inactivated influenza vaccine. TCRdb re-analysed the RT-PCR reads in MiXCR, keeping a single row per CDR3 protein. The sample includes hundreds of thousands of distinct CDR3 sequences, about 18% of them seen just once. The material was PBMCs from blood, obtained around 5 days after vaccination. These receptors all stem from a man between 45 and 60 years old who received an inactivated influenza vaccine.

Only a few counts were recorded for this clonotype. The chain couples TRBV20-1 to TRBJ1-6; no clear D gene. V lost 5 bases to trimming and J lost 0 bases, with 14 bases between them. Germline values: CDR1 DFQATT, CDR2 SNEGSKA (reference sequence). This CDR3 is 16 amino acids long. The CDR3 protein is CSAPSTPGSYNSPLHF. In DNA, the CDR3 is TGCAGTGCTCCTTCGACACCAGGCTCCTATAATTCACCCCTCCACTTT.

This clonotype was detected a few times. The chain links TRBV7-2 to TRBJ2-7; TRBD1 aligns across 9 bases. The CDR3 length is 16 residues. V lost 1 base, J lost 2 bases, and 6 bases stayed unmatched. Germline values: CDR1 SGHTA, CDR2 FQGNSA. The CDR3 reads CASSLEGTGKTYEQYF. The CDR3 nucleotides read TGTGCCAGCAGCTTAGAAGGGACAGGGAAGACCTACGAGCAGTACTTC. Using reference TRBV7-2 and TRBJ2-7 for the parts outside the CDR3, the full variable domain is GAGVSQSPSNKVTEKGKDVELRCDPISGHTALYWYRQSLGQGLEFLIYFQGNSAPDKSGLPSDRFSAERTGGSVSTLTIQRTQQEDSAVYLCASSLEGTGKTYEQYFGPGTRLTVT.

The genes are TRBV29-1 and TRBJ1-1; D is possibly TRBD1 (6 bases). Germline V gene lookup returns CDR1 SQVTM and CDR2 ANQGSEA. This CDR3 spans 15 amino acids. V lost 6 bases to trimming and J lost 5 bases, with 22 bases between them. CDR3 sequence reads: CSVKFRGHPPTEAFF. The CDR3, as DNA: TGCAGCGTAAAGTTCAGGGGTCACCCTCCAACTGAAGCTTTCTTT.

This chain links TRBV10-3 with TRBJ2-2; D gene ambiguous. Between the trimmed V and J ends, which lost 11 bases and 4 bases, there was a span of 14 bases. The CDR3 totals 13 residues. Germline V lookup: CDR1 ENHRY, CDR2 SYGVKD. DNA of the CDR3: TGTGCCTTCTCCGAAAACCCCACCGGGGAGCTGTTTTTT. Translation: CAFSENPTGELFF.

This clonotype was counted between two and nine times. Here the CDR3 DNA reads TGCAGCGTTGAATCCGGACGGTCCTCTGGAAACACCATATATTTT. Translation gives CSVESGRSSGNTIYF. V gene TRBV29-1 combines with J gene TRBJ1-3; D gene uncertain. V lost 2 bases to trimming and J lost 0 bases, with 11 bases between them. Germline CDR1 and CDR2: SQVTM and ANQGSEA. CDR3 length: 15 amino acids.

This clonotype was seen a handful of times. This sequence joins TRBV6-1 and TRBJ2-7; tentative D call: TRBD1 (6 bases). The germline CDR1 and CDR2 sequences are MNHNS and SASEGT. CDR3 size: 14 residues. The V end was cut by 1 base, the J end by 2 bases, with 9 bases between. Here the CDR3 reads CASSEVGGTYEQYF. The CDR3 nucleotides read TGTGCCAGCAGTGAAGTTGGGGGCACCTACGAGCAGTACTTC.

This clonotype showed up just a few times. CDR3 amino acids: CATSDRAANEQFF. The CDR3 nucleotides read TGTGCCACCAGTGATAGAGCGGCTAATGAGCAGTTCTTC. The V and J genes are TRBV24-1 and TRBJ2-1, with D maybe TRBD2 (5 bases). Germline-derived CDR1 and CDR2 are KGHDR and SFDVKD. The CDR3 contains 13 residues. V lost 3 bases to trimming and J lost 7 bases, with 9 bases between them.

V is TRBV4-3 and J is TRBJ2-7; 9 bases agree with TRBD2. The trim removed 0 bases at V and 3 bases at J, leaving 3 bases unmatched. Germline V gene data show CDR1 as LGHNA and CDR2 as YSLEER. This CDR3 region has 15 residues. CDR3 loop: CASSQETSGNYEQYF. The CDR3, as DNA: TGCGCCAGCAGCCAAGAGACTAGCGGTAACTACGAGCAGTACTTC.

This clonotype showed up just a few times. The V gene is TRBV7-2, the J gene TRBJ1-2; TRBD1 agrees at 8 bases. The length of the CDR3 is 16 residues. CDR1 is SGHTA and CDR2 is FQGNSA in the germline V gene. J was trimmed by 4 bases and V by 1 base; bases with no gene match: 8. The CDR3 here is CASSLVAGGRSYGYTF. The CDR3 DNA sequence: TGTGCCAGCAGCTTAGTGGCAGGGGGCAGGAGCTATGGCTACACCTTC.

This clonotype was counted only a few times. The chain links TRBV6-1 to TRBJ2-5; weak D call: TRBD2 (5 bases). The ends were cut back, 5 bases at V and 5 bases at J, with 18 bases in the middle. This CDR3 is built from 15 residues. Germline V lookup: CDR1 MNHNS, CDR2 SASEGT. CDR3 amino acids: CASSRTGLLAETQYF. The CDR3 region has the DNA TGTGCCAGCAGTCGGACCGGACTGTTAGCGGAGACCCAGTACTTC.

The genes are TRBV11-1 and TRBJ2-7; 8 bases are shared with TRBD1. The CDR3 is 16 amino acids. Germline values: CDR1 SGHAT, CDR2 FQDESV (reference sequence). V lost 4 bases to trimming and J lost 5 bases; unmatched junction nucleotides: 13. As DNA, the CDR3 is TGTGCCAGCAGCTCGACGCGGACAGGGAAAATCCACGAGCAGTACTTC. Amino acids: CASSSTRTGKIHEQYF.

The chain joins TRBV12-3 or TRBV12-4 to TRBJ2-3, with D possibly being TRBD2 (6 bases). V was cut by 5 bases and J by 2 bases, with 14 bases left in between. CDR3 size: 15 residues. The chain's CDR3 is CASSPGLPPTDTQYF. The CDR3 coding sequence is TGTGCCAGCAGTCCGGGACTGCCCCCCACAGATACGCAGTATTTT.

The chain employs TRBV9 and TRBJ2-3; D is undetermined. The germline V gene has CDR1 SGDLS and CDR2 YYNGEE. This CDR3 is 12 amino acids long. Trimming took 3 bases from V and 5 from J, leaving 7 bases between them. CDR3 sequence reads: CASSATLDTQYF. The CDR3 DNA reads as TGTGCCAGCAGCGCGACCCTAGATACGCAGTATTTT.

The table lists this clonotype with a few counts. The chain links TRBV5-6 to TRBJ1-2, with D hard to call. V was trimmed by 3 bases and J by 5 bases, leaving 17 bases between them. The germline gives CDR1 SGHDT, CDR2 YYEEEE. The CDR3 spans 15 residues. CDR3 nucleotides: TGTGCCAGCAGCTCGGCGGCCCGAAGCGGATATGGCTACACCTTC. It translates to CASSSAARSGYGYTF. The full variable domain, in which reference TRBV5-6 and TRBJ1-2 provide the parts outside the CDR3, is DAGVTQSPTHLIKTRGQQVTLRCSPKSGHDTVSWYQQALGQGPQFIFQYYEEEERQRGNFPDRFSGHQFPNYSSELNVNALLLGDSALYLCASSSAARSGYGYTFGSGTRLTVV.

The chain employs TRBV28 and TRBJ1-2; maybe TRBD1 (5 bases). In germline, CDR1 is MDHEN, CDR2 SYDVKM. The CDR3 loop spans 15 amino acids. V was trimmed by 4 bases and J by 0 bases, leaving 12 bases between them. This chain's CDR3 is CASSSAGKANYGYTF. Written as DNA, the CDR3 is TGTGCCAGCAGTTCTGCAGGGAAAGCTAACTATGGCTACACCTTC.

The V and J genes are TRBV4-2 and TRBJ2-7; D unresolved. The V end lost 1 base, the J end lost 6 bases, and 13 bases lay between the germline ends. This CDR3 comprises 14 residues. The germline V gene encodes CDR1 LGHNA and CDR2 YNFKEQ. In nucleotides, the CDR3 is TGTGCCAGCAGCCAAGGAGTGAAAAGGAGCGAGCAGTACTTC. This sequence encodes CASSQGVKRSEQYF.

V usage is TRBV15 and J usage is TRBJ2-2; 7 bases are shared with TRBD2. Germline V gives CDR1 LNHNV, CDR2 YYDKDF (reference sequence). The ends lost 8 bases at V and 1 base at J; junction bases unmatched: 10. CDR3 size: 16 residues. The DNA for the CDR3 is TGTGCCACCCTAGGCGGGGCTAGCGGGAACACCGGGGAGCTGTTTTTT. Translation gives CATLGGASGNTGELFF.

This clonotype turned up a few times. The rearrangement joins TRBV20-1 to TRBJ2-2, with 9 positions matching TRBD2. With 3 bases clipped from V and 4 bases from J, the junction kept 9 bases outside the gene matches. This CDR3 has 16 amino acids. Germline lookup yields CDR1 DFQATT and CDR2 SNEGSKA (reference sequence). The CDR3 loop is CSARAREREVTGELFF. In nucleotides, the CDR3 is TGCAGTGCTAGGGCCCGAGAGCGGGAGGTCACCGGGGAGCTGTTTTTT.

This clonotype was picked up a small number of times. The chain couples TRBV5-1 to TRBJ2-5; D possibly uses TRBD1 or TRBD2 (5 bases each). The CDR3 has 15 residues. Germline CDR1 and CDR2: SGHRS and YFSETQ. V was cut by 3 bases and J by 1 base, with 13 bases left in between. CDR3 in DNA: TGCGCCAGCAGCTGGGCAGCAGGGAGCCAAGAGACCCAGTACTTC. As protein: CASSWAAGSQETQYF.

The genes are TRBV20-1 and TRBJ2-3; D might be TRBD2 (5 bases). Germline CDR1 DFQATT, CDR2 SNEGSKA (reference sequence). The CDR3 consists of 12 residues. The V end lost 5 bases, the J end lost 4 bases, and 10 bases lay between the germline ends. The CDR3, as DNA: TGCAGTGCTGGGAGCCCGCCAGATACGCAGTATTTT. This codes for CSAGSPPDTQYF.

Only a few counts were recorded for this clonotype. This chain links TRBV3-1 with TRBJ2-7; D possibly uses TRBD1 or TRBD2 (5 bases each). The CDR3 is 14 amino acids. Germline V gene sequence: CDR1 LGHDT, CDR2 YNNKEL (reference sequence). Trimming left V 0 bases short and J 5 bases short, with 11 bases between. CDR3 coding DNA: TGTGCCAGCAGCCAAGACAGGGAGCGGCACGAGCAGTACTTC. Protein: CASSQDRERHEQYF.

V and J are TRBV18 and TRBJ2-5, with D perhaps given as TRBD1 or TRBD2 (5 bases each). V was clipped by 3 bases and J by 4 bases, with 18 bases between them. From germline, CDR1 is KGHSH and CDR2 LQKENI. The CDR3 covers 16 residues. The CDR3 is CASSPSGTDGGETQYF. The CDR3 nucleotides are TGTGCCAGCTCACCGTCCGGGACGGATGGGGGAGAGACCCAGTACTTC.

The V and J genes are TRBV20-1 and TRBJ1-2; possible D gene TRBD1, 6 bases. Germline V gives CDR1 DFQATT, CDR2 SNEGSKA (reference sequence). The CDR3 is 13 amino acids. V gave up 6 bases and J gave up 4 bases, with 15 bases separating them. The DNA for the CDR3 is TGCAGTGCCGTCGGGGGGCTCGTCTATGGCTACACCTTC. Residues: CSAVGGLVYGYTF.

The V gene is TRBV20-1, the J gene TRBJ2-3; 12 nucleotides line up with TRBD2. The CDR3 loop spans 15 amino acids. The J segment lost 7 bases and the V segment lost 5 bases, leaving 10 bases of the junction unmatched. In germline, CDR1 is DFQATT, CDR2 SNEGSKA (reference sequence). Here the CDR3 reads CSALQTSGSPHTQYF. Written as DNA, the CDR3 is TGCAGTGCTCTCCAGACTAGCGGGAGTCCCCATACGCAGTATTTT.

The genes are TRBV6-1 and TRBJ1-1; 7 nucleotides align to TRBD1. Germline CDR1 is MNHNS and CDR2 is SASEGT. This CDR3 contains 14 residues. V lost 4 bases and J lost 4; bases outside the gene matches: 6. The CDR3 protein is CASSGQGSPTEAFF. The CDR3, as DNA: TGTGCCAGCAGTGGACAGGGCTCTCCCACTGAAGCTTTCTTT.